This TCR beta chain emerged from a study of T cell clonotyping in hematopoietic cell transplantation. Study context: Recipient samples before transplant were obtained post-cytoreduction.

The CDR3 has 15 amino acids. The V end was cut by 4 bases, the J end by 7 bases, with 17 bases between. Germline values: CDR1 MNHNS, CDR2 SASEGT. TCRdb keeps only in-frame clones here, not all; method: immunoSEQ multiplex PCR. Of roughly 24,000 clones listed, around 84% are singletons. Remarks on this clone: Its antigen remains unknown.

Study results and limitations: At the given depth, recipient repertoires were over 95% de novo clonotypes. No sorting was done, leaving CD4 and CD8 contributions mixed. Higher Inverse Simpson Index values in graft donor and pretransplant recipient predicted broader posttransplant TCR diversity.

Noted time point: recipient sample about 28 days before transplant, after cytoreduction. The rearrangement uses TRBV6-1 and TRBJ1-3; D unclear. This specimen consisted of peripheral blood mononuclear cells, obtained before stem cell transplant. This sequence was found in a woman aged 60 to 75 with acute myeloid leukemia. Some clones in this sample may be carry-over from other donors' samples. The chain's CDR3 is CASSGREAGANTIYF. For the CDR3, the DNA is TGTGCCAGCAGTGGGCGGGAGGCTGGCGCGAACACCATATATTTT.